This entry is about one T cell receptor (beta chain). The data are from a study of blood T cell repertoires in COVID-19. Sequencing used immunoSEQ multiplex PCR; TCRdb keeps in-frame clones, though not all of them. The sample contains tens of thousands of clones, roughly four fifths of which appear only once. Germline V gene lookup returns CDR1 MNHEY and CDR2 SVGAGI. Trimming took 5 bases from V and 5 from J, leaving 7 bases between them. The CDR3 runs to 11 residues. V is TRBV6-5 and J is TRBJ2-7; D remains unclear. The receptor comes from a man aged 25 to 45 with COVID-19, enrolled during active disease. The sequenced sample consisted of peripheral blood. The CDR3 is CASSLRHEQYF. The CDR3 bases are TGTGCCAGCAGTCTACGCCACGAGCAGTACTTC.